This passage covers 19 T cell receptor beta chains from one sample sequenced in a study of control samples from healthy donors and cancer patients. Measured with immunoSEQ multiplex PCR; TCRdb has only the in-frame clones, and not every one. The table has 130,000 or so clones, 90% to 95% seen once. The sequencing input was blood. Receptor source: a man aged 40-50 years in good health.

This rearrangement joins TRBV19 to TRBJ1-1; 7 bases are a match to TRBD1. This CDR3 contains 15 residues. Germline CDR1 reads LNHDA; CDR2 reads SQIVND (reference sequence). With V trimmed by 3 bases and J by 1 base, 5 bases remained unmatched. CDR3 sequence (DNA): TGTGCCAGTAGTATCGGGGACAGACGGAACACTGAAGCTTTCTTT. Translating gives CASSIGDRRNTEAFF.

J is TRBJ1-1 and V is TRBV6-1; D not certain. V lost 2 bases and J 1 base, leaving 11 bases between the germline ends. The germline CDR1 and CDR2 sequences are MNHNS and SASEGT. There are 15 residues in the CDR3. Here the CDR3 reads CASSEFLIPNTEAFF. As DNA, the CDR3 is TGTGCCAGCAGTGAATTTCTTATCCCGAACACTGAAGCTTTCTTT.

The chain employs TRBV5-5 and TRBJ2-7; 9 positions agree with TRBD1. The CDR3 is 16 residues long. V gave up 2 bases and J gave up 2 bases; unmatched junction bases: 8. Germline V lookup: CDR1 SGHKS, CDR2 YYEKEE (reference sequence). CDR3 sequence: CASSLLDRGPTYEQYF. For the CDR3, the DNA is TGTGCCAGCAGCTTATTGGACAGGGGCCCGACCTACGAGCAGTACTTC.

V usage is TRBV11-2 and J usage is TRBJ1-4; weak D call: TRBD1 (5 bases). Germline CDR1 is SGHAT and CDR2 is FQNNGV. V lost 5 bases, J lost 1 base, and 11 bases lay in between. The length of the CDR3 is 15 residues. The CDR3, as DNA: TGTGCCAGCAGCGAGGGACGGGTAACTAATGAAAAACTGTTTTTT. Its translation: CASSEGRVTNEKLFF.

This chain connects TRBV6-2 or TRBV6-3 to TRBJ2-2, with 7 nucleotides matching TRBD2. The CDR3 totals 15 residues. Trimming removed 5 bases from V and 4 bases from J; junction bases left unmatched: 7. From germline, CDR1 is MNHEY and CDR2 SVGEGT. The CDR3 here is CASSIAGVVTGELFF. CDR3 coding DNA: TGTGCCAGCAGTATCGCGGGGGTAGTCACCGGGGAGCTGTTTTTT.

The V gene is TRBV4-1, the J gene TRBJ2-7, with D perhaps assigned TRBD1 or TRBD2 (6 bases each). V lost 0 bases to trimming and J lost 5 bases, with 14 bases between them. This CDR3 spans 15 amino acids. Germline V gives CDR1 MGHRA, CDR2 YSYEKL. The CDR3, as DNA: TGCGCCAGCAGCCAAGAAACAGGGAGGTCCCACGAGCAGTACTTC. This codes for CASSQETGRSHEQYF.

CDR3 DNA sequence: TGTGCCAGCAGCGTAGGGACTAGCGGGAGTAATGAGCAGTTCTTC. It codes for CASSVGTSGSNEQFF. This chain uses TRBV9 with TRBJ2-1, with 13 bases aligning to TRBD2. Germline loops: CDR1 SGDLS, CDR2 YYNGEE. The CDR3 spans 15 residues. The J segment lost 7 bases and the V segment lost 0 bases, leaving 1 base of the junction unmatched.

This clone has a single count. The chain links TRBV7-2 to TRBJ2-1; D could derive from TRBD1 or TRBD2 (5 bases each). Germline values: CDR1 SGHTA, CDR2 FQGNSA. The V and J ends lost 5 bases and 5 bases respectively, with 16 bases between them. The CDR3 covers 15 residues. CDR3 coding DNA: TGTGCCAGCAGCCGCCTGGGGGTCACCAACAATGAGCAGTTCTTC. Encoded protein: CASSRLGVTNNEQFF.

The V call is TRBV9, the J call TRBJ1-1; no definite D call. The CDR3 length is 14 residues. Germline CDR1 is SGDLS and CDR2 is YYNGEE. The germline V and J ends were trimmed by 4 bases and 2 bases, with 12 bases remaining between them. The CDR3 nucleotides are TGTGCCAGCAGCCTAGGAGGCATTAACACTGAAGCTTTCTTT. Translated, it gives CASSLGGINTEAFF.

The V call is TRBV2, the J call TRBJ1-6, with D perhaps matching TRBD1 (5 bases). Per the germline V gene, CDR1 is SNHLY and CDR2 is FYNNEI. The CDR3 totals 15 residues. V gave up 4 bases and J gave up 5 bases, with 12 bases separating them. CDR3 in amino acids: CASSAYGTHNSPLHF. CDR3 nucleotide sequence: TGTGCCAGCAGTGCGTACGGGACCCATAATTCACCCCTCCACTTT.

The genes are TRBV19 and TRBJ2-3; 7 nucleotides agree with TRBD1. With 2 bases clipped from V and 4 bases from J, the junction kept 24 bases outside the gene matches. This CDR3 comprises 21 residues. Per germline, CDR1 LNHDA and CDR2 SQIVND (reference sequence). This chain's CDR3 is CASSISWGGEGRGLPADTQYF. CDR3 sequence (DNA): TGTGCCAGTAGTATATCTTGGGGCGGCGAGGGTAGGGGGCTTCCTGCAGATACGCAGTATTTT.

The chain carries TRBV9 and TRBJ2-1, with D tentatively TRBD2 (6 bases). Between the trimmed V and J ends, which lost 0 bases and 10 bases, there was a span of 11 bases. Germline V CDR1 and CDR2: SGDLS, YYNGEE. The CDR3 consists of 13 residues. This CDR3 reads CASSVEDAGEQFF. The CDR3 DNA is TGTGCCAGCAGCGTAGAGGACGCGGGAGAGCAGTTCTTC.

V is TRBV18 and J is TRBJ1-5; no reliable D call. The V gene's germline CDR1 is KGHSH and CDR2 LQKENI. The germline V and J ends were trimmed by 5 bases and 9 bases, with 11 bases remaining between them. This CDR3 has 12 residues. The CDR3 DNA reads TGTGCCAGCTCAGCGGGGTTGGGGCCCCAGCATTTT. Protein product: CASSAGLGPQHF.

This sequence joins TRBV5-1 and TRBJ1-1; possible D gene TRBD1, 6 bases. There are 15 residues in the CDR3. V dropped 4 bases and J dropped 4 bases, with 17 bases sitting between them. The germline V gene has CDR1 SGHRS and CDR2 YFSETQ. CDR3 sequence reads: CASSKGGHQATEAFF. In nucleotides, the CDR3 is TGCGCCAGCAGCAAAGGGGGACACCAGGCCACTGAAGCTTTCTTT.

The chain recombines TRBV5-4 with TRBJ2-7; 7 bases match TRBD2. This CDR3 spans 17 amino acids. V shed 0 bases and J 3 bases; nucleotides not matched to a gene: 12. The V gene's germline CDR1 is SGHNT and CDR2 YYREEE (reference sequence). The DNA of the CDR3 is TGTGCCAGCAGCTTGGGCCCCCTTGGGGGGGAAGGCTACGAGCAGTACTTC. This encodes CASSLGPLGGEGYEQYF.

Details on this clone: Different DNA sequences within this sample yield the same CDR3. This rearrangement joins TRBV5-1 to TRBJ2-1; the D is unclear. The CDR3 totals 15 residues. Trimming took off 0 bases at V and 0 bases at J, with 7 bases between the two ends. Germline lookup yields CDR1 SGHRS and CDR2 YFSETQ. CDR3 DNA sequence: TGCGCCAGCAGCTTGGGTGGGCTCTCCTACAATGAGCAGTTCTTC. It specifies CASSLGGLSYNEQFF.

This chain connects TRBV27 to TRBJ2-7; D is perhaps TRBD1 or TRBD2 (5 bases each). CDR3 size: 15 residues. Trimming stripped 3 bases from V and 5 bases from J, with 17 bases between. Germline values: CDR1 MNHEY, CDR2 SMNVEV (reference sequence). CDR3 bases: TGTGCCAGCAGTTTCGATGGGGGTTTCTATCACGAGCAGTACTTC. It encodes CASSFDGGFYHEQYF.

This chain joins TRBV5-1 and TRBJ1-6; a weak D match, TRBD1 (6 bases). Germline-derived CDR1 and CDR2 are SGHRS and YFSETQ. CDR3 length: 15 residues. Deletions cut 4 bases from V and 8 bases from J, with 16 bases between. The CDR3 here is CASSQQGPLYSPLHF. The CDR3 DNA is TGCGCCAGCAGCCAACAGGGACCCCTTTATTCACCCCTCCACTTT.

V is TRBV13 and J is TRBJ1-2; D not resolved. V lost 2 bases, J lost 4 bases, and 11 bases lay in between. The germline gives CDR1 PRHDT, CDR2 FYEKMQ (reference sequence). The CDR3 spans 14 residues. The CDR3 sequence is CASSLFGSSYGYTF. The CDR3 DNA sequence: TGTGCCAGCAGCTTATTCGGTTCCTCCTATGGCTACACCTTC.